This T cell receptor beta chain was observed in a study of CD8 T cells in Susac syndrome. Reverse transcription of roughly 0.5 to 1 ug RNA was carried out with random hexamers. TCRdb re-derived calls from the immunoSEQ multiplex PCR reads in MiXCR, one entry per CDR3 protein. The sample consists of roughly 140,000 distinct CDR3 sequences, over 85% of them appearing once. Germline V gives CDR1 SEHNR, CDR2 FQNEAQ (reference sequence). V was clipped by 5 bases and J by 5 bases; unmatched bases: 9. There are 16 residues in the CDR3. This receptor was taken from a human donor in good health. The chain carries TRBV7-9 and TRBJ2-5; TRBD2 matches at 12 bases. The sequenced sample consisted of CD8+ T cells from PBMCs. For the CDR3, the DNA is TGTGCCAGCAGCCCAACCCGACTAGCGGGAGAGGAGACCCAGTACTTC. This gives the protein CASSPTRLAGEETQYF.